This TCR beta chain appears in the sequencing data of a study of T cells in Graves' hyperthyroidism and ophthalmopathy (dated by TCRdb to the late 2010s). For the study in its entirety: A discovery cohort of about a hundred patients, roughly 43 with Graves' ophthalmopathy and approximately 57 with stable Graves' hyperthyroidism, was used to find distinguishing TCR V-J signatures. According to the paper, TCR Vbeta CDR3 sequencing was carried out on some 130 peripheral blood samples, which came from approximately 43 ophthalmopathy, fewer than 80 hyperthyroidism and about 17 progressor patients. Prospective prediction of ophthalmopathy was tested in an independent validation cohort of 18 to 20 hyperthyroidism patients and 17 patients who later progressed to ophthalmopathy. For training and testing, the 100 or so patients in the discovery cohort were randomly divided in a 7:3 ratio. Following sampling, methimazole starting at 30 mg daily was given to hyperthyroidism patients, and high-dose intravenous methylprednisolone was given to ophthalmopathy patients. Thyroid tissue and blood T-cell repertoires from about six Graves' hyperthyroidism patients were also compared in the study. What the authors observed across the whole study: Sample size was not statistically predetermined, and investigators were not blinded to group allocation. Most expanded thyroid clonotypes (frequency above 0.001) were also detected in blood, a finding suggesting that blood repertoires may reflect thyroid immune responses. During validation, the model predicted progression to ophthalmopathy a median of about 6.5 months ahead of onset, with around 65% sensitivity and roughly 72% specificity. A 13 V-J signature model separated ophthalmopathy from stable hyperthyroidism, with approximately 86% sensitivity and around 84% specificity in cross-validation and 80%/75% in testing.

As to this clonotype: Its antigen target is currently unknown. Per-nucleotide qualities are absent, and no much larger clonotype sits a single base away.

The germline V gene yields SQVTM for CDR1 and ANQGSEA for CDR2. V and J lose 0 bases and 5 bases, and a span of 11 bases separates them. Including the terminal cysteine and phenylalanine, the CDR3 comprises 13 residues. Solely the CDR3 DNA is kept, with 39 bases framed from the first base. Amplification of TCR beta CDR3 regions was carried out from RNA transcripts. The first round of RT-PCR for the TCR CDR3 was performed with the HTBI primer set and the Qiagen OneStep RT-PCR kit. A second multiplex PCR round built the libraries, followed by size selection and purification. The libraries were sequenced on an Illumina HiSeq2000 using paired-end 100 bp reads. Regarding the original processing steps: Raw data were processed with SOAPnuke, discarding reads with adapters, uncalled bases, mean Phred below 15, or no exact constant-primer or identifier match. High-quality paired reads were merged using COPE v1.2.5, and each unique nucleotide sequence was defined as a clonotype. Clonotypes were aligned to IMGT TRBV, TRBD and TRBJ reference segments using MiTCR v1.1. Analysis was restricted to V-J combinations with a frequency above 0.0001, which covered roughly 99% of repertoires. The TCS score was defined as the ratio of F50 (clonal expansion) to E x V (chaos), calculated using BLOSUM62-based TCRdist between CDR3 peptides within each V-J. Welch's t-statistics and random forest reduced fewer than 550 V-J features to fewer than 15, which were used in a naive Bayes classifier (R e1071). The Morisita-Horn index was used to measure how similar the thyroid and blood repertoires were. The public sequencing data were trimmed at Q25 with fastp and processed into clonotypes with MiXCR by TCRdb, which kept only in-frame beta chains. Rows are unified per CDR3 protein, each entry keeping the most common DNA and genes. For this entry, the V and J calls and clone size follow TCRdb and not the study's own pipeline. Within this sample are a few hundred thousand distinct CDR3 sequences, with approximately 48% of them counted one time only. The ten largest clones add up to about 45% of the sample.

Any patient with an uncontrolled infection, another autoimmune disease, pregnancy or lactation was excluded. Diagnoses relied on clinical symptoms, serum thyroxine and TRAb, thyroid ultrasound and orbital computed tomography. Total RNA was extracted with Trizol reagent, and quality was checked on an Agilent 2100 Bioanalyzer. The chain is assembled from TRBV29-1 and TRBJ2-7, with the D gene tentatively TRBD1 or TRBD2, based on 6 matching bases in each. The clonotype comes from an adult woman with Graves' disease, either hyperthyroidism or ophthalmopathy (not recorded which). The sequencing sample was made of peripheral blood or thyroid tissue (not recorded which). The sequenced DNA is TGCAGCGTTGAAGACACAGGGAGGAACGAGCAGTACTTC. It encodes CSVEDTGRNEQYF.